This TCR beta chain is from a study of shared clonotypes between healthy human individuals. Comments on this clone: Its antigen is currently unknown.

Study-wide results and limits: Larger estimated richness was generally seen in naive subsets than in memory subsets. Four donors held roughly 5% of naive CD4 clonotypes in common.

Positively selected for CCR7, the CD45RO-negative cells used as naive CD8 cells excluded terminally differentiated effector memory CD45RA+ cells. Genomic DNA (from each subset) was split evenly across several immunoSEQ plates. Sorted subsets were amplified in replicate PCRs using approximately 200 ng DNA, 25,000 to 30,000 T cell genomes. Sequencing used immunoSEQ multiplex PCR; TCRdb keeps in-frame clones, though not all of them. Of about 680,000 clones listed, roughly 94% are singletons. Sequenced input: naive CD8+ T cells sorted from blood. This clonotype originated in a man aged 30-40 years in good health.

The DNA of the CDR3 is TGTGCCAGCAGTGAATCAATGAGACCCCGTACCACTGAAGCTTTCTTT. It codes for CASSESMRPRTTEAFF. The chain uses TRBV25-1 and TRBJ1-1, with D unresolved. V lost 1 base and J lost 4, with 16 bases in between. The V gene's germline CDR1 is MGHDK and CDR2 SYGVNS. The CDR3 is made up of 16 amino acids. The full variable domain, completed using reference TRBV25-1 and TRBJ1-1, is EADIYQTPRYLVIGTGKKITLECSQTMGHDKMYWYQQDPGMELHLIHYSYGVNSTEKGDLSSESTVSRIRTEHFPLTLESARPSHTSQYLCASSESMRPRTTEAFFGQGTRLTVV.